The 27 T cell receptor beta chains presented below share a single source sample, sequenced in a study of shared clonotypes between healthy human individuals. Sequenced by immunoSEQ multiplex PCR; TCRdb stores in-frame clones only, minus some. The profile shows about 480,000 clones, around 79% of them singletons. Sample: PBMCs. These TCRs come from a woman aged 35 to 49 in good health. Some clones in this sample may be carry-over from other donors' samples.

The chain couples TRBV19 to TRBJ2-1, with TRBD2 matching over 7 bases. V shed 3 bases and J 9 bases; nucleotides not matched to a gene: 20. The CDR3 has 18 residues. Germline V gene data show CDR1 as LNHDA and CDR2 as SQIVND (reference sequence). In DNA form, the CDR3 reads TGTGCCAGTAGTATCCTGTCTGTCGGACTAGGGCCCAAGGGTGAGCAGTTCTTC. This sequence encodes CASSILSVGLGPKGEQFF.

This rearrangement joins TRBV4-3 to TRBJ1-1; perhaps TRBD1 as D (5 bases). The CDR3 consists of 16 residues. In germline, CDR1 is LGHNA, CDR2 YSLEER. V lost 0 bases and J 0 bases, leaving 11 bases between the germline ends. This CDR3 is CASSQDSGRVNTEAFF. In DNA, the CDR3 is TGCGCCAGCAGCCAAGATAGTGGCAGGGTGAACACTGAAGCTTTCTTT.

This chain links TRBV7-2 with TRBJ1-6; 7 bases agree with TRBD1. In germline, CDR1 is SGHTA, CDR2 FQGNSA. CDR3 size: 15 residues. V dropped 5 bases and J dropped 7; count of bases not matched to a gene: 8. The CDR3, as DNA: TGTGCCAGCAGCCGACAGGGAGGGGGAAATTCACCCCTCCACTTT. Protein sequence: CASSRQGGGNSPLHF.

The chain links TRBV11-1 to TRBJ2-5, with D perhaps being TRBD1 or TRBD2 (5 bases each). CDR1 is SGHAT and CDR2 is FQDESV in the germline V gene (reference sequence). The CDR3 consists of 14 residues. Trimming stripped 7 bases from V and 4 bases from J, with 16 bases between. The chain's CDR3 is CASTQGVGGETQYF. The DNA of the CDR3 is TGTGCCAGCACGCAGGGAGTAGGAGGAGAGACCCAGTACTTC.

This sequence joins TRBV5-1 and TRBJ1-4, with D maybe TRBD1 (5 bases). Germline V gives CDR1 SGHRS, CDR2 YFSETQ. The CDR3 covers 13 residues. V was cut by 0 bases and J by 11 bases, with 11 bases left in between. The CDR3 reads CASSLGDLGKLFF. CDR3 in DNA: TGCGCCAGCAGCTTGGGGGACCTGGGGAAACTGTTTTTT.

CDR3: CASRIAGYEQYF. The DNA of the CDR3 is TGTGCCAGCAGGATAGCGGGGTACGAGCAGTACTTC. This chain links TRBV28 with TRBJ2-7; TRBD2 aligns across 8 bases. Germline CDR1 reads MDHEN; CDR2 reads SYDVKM. V was clipped by 6 bases and J by 4 bases; unmatched bases: 2. The CDR3 loop spans 12 amino acids.

The CDR3 reads CASTFHGGGSYEQYF. In nucleotides, the CDR3 is TGTGCCAGCACCTTTCATGGGGGGGGCTCCTACGAGCAGTACTTC. The chain is built from TRBV27 and TRBJ2-7; 7 bases line up with TRBD2. Per the germline V gene, CDR1 is MNHEY and CDR2 is SMNVEV (reference sequence). The CDR3 is 15 residues long. Trimming cost V 7 bases and J 0 bases; bases outside gene matches: 9.

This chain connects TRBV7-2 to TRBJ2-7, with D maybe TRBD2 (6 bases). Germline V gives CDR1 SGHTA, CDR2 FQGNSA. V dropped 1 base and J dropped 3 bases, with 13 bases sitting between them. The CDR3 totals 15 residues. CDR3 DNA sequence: TGTGCCAGCAGCTTAGATGCGACTAGGGGCTACGAGCAGTACTTC. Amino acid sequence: CASSLDATRGYEQYF.

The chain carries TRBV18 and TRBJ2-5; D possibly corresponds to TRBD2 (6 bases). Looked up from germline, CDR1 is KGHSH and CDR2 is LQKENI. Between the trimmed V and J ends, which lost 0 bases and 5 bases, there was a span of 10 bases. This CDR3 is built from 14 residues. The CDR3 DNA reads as TGTGCCAGCTCACCACCGTCTAGCGCCGAGACCCAGTACTTC. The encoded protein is CASSPPSSAETQYF. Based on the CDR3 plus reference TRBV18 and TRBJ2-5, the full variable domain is NAGVMQNPRHLVRRRGQEARLRCSPMKGHSHVYWYRQLPEEGLKFMVYLQKENIIDESGMPKERFSAEFPKEGPSILRIQQVVRGDSAAYFCASSPPSSAETQYFGPGTRLLVL.

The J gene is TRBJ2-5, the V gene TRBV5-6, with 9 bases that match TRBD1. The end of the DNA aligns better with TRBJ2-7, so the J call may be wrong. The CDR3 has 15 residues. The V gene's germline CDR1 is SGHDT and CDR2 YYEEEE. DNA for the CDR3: TGTGCCAGCAGCTCACCGGGGACAGGGAAGTACGAGCAGTACTTC. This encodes CASSSPGTGKYEQYF.

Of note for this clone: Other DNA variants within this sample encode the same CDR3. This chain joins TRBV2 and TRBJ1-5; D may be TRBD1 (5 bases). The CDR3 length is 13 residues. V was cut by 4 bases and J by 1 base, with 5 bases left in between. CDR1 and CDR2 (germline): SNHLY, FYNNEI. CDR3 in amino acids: CASSGQSNQPQHF. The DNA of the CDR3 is TGTGCCAGCAGTGGACAGAGCAATCAGCCCCAGCATTTT.

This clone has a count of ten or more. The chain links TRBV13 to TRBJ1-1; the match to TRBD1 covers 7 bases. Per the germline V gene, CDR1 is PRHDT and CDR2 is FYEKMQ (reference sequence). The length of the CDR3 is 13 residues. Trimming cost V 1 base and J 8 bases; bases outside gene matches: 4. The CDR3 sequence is CASSLVRGREAFF. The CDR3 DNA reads TGTGCCAGCAGCTTAGTTAGGGGGCGAGAAGCTTTCTTT.

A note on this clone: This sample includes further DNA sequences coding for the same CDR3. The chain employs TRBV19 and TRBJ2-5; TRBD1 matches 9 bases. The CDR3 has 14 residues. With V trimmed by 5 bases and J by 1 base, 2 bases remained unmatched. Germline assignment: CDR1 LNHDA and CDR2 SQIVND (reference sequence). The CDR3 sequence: CASSVTGGQETQYF. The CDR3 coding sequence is TGTGCCAGTAGTGTGACAGGGGGCCAAGAGACCCAGTACTTC.

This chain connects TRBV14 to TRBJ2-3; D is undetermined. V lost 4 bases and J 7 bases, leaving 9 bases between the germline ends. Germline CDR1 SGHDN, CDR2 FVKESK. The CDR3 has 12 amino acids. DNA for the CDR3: TGTGCCAGCAGCCGGAGTACAAATACGCAGTATTTT. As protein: CASSRSTNTQYF.

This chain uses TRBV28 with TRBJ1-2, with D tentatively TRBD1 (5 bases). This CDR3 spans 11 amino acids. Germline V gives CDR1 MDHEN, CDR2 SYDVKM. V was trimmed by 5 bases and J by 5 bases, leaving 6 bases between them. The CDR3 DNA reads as TGTGCCAGCAGTCCAGGGTATGGCTACACCTTC. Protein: CASSPGYGYTF.

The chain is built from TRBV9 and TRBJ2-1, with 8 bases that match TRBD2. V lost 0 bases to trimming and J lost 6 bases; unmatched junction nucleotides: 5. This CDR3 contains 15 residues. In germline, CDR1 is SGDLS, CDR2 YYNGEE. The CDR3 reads CASSVVAGPLNEQFF. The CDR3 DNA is TGTGCCAGCAGCGTAGTAGCGGGGCCCCTCAATGAGCAGTTCTTC.

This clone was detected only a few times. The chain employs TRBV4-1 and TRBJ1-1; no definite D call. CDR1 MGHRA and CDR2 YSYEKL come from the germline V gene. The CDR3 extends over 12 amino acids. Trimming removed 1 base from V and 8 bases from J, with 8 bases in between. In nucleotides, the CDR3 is TGCGCCAGCAGCCAAGTGGCGGGGGAAGCTTTCTTT. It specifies CASSQVAGEAFF.

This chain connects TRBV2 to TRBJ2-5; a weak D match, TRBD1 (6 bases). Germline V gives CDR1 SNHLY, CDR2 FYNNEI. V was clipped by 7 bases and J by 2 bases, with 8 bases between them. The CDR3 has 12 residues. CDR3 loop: CASTGQQETQYF. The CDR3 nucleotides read TGTGCCAGCACCGGACAGCAAGAGACCCAGTACTTC.

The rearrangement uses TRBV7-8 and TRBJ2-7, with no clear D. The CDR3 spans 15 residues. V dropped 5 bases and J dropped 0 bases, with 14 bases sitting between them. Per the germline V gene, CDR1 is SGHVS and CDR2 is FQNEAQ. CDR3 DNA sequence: TGTGCCAGCAGCCCCGACACCTCCTTCTCCTACGAGCAGTACTTC. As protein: CASSPDTSFSYEQYF.

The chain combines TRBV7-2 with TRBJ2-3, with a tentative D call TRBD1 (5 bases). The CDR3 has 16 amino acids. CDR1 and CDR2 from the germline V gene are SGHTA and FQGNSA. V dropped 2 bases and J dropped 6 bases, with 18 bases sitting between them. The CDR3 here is CASSLQGRLTPDTQYF. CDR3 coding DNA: TGTGCCAGCAGCTTACAGGGCAGGCTAACACCCGATACGCAGTATTTT.

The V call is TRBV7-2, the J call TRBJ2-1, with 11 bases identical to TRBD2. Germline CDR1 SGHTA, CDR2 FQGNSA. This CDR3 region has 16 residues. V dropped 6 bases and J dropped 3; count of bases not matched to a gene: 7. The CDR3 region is CASSIAGGSLYNEQFF. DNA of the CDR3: TGTGCCAGCAGTATAGCGGGAGGGTCCCTCTACAATGAGCAGTTCTTC.

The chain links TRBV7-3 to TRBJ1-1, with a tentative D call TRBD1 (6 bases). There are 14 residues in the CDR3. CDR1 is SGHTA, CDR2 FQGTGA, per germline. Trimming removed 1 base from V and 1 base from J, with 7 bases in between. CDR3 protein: CASSLRQANTEAFF. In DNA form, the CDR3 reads TGTGCCAGCAGCTTAAGACAGGCGAACACTGAAGCTTTCTTT.

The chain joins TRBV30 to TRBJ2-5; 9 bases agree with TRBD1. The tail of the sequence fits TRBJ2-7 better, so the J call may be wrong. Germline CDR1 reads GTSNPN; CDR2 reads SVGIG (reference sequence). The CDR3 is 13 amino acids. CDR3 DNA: TGTGCCGGGTCTTTGGGGACAGGGTACGAGCAGTACTTC. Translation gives CAGSLGTGYEQYF.

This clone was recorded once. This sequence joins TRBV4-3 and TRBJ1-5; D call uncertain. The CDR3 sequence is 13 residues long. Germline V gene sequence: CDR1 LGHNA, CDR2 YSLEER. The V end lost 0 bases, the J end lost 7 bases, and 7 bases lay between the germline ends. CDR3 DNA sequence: TGCGCCAGCAGCCAAGACCAAGGGCAGCCCCAGCATTTT. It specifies CASSQDQGQPQHF.

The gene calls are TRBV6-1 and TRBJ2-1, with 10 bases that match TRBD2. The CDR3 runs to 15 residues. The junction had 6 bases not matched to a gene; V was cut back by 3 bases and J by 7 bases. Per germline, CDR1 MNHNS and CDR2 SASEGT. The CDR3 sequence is CASSDGSGGGNEQFF. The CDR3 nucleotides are TGTGCCAGCAGTGATGGCAGCGGGGGGGGAAATGAGCAGTTCTTC.

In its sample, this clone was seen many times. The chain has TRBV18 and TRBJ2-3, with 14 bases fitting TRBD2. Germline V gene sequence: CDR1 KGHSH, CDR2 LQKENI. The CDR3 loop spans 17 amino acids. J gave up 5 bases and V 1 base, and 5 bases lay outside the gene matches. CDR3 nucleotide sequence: TGTGCCAGCTCACCACTCGGGACTAGCGGGAGTGGAGATACGCAGTATTTT. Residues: CASSPLGTSGSGDTQYF.

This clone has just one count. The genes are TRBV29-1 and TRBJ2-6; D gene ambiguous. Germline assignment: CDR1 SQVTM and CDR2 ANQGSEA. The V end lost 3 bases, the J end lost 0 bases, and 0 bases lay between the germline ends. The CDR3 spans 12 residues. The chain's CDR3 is CSVDSGANVLTF. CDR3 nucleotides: TGCAGCGTTGACTCTGGGGCCAACGTCCTGACTTTC.